The sequence of this T cell receptor (beta chain) was determined in a study of Ad26.COV2.S vaccination and SARS-CoV-2 variants. The wider study: The trial was COV1001 and the donor's arm was Ad26.COV2.S. Each vaccinee took Ad26.COV2.S intramuscularly, once or twice 56 days apart. Study conclusions and caveats: The breadth of spike-specific CD8+ and CD4+ T cell responses after vaccination was reportedly substantial.

Produced via immunoSEQ multiplex PCR; TCRdb's table is partial and in-frame only. The sample includes approximately 340,000 clones, 80% to 90% of them seen just once. In its sample, this clone was seen once. Antigen: not known. Treatment in this sample: around 19 received Ad26.COV2.S at low or high dose, single or two shots; 5 received placebo; per-sample allocation not given. Sampling happened 63 days after the first vaccine or placebo injection. Donor was an adult aged 18-55 years in Boston. Sequenced here: peripheral blood, sampled in a trial of Ad26.COV2.S vaccine versus placebo. The sequence was collected from a person between 18 and 60 years old who received the Ad26.COV2.S COVID-19 vaccine or a placebo.

This CDR3 is CASSTPQGIYEQYF. In nucleotides, the CDR3 is TGTGCCAGCAGTACACCCCAGGGGATCTACGAGCAGTACTTC. The V gene is TRBV6-6, the J gene TRBJ2-7, with TRBD1 as a possible D gene (6 bases). V lost 5 bases, J lost 3 bases, and 14 bases lay in between. The germline gives CDR1 MNHNY, CDR2 SVGAGI (reference sequence). This CDR3 has 14 residues.